This T cell receptor beta chain was identified in a study of blood T cell repertoires in COVID-19. Study at large: Acute and convalescent COVID-19 specimens originated in the United States, Italy and Spain. T cells, B-cell-depleted T cells, or PBMCs provided the cDNA or gDNA that served as material.

Source study methods: Scientists estimated how many nucleated cells there were by amplifying reference gene primers. The repertoire was sequenced with immunoSEQ multiplex PCR; TCRdb's copy has only in-frame clones and lacks some. V, J and clone size were drawn from that table, and D and trimming were deduced from the DNA. The data show about 250,000 clones, 80% to 85% seen once. In this sample, this clone turned up once. This receptor was taken from a woman between 35 and 50 years old who had recovered from COVID-19. The sample consisted of peripheral blood.

The chain's CDR3 is CASRRETNEKLFF. CDR3 in DNA: TGCGCCAGCAGACGAGAGACTAATGAAAAACTGTTTTTT. The V and J genes are TRBV5-1 and TRBJ1-4, with D unresolved. The CDR3 has 13 amino acids. V was trimmed by 5 bases and J by 2 bases, leaving 7 bases between them. Germline loops: CDR1 SGHRS, CDR2 YFSETQ.